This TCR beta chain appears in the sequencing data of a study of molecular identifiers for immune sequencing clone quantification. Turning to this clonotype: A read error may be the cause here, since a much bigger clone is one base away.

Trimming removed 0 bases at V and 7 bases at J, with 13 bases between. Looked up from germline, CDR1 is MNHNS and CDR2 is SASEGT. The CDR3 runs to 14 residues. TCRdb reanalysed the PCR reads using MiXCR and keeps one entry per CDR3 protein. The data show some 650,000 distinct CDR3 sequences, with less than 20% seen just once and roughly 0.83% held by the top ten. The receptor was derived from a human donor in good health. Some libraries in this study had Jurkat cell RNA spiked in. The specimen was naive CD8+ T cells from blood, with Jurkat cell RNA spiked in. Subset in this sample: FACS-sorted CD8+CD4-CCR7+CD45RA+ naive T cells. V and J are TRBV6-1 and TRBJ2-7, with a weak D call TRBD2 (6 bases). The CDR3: CASSEADGLREQYF. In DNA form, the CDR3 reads TGTGCCAGCAGTGAAGCGGATGGACTAAGGGAGCAGTACTTC.